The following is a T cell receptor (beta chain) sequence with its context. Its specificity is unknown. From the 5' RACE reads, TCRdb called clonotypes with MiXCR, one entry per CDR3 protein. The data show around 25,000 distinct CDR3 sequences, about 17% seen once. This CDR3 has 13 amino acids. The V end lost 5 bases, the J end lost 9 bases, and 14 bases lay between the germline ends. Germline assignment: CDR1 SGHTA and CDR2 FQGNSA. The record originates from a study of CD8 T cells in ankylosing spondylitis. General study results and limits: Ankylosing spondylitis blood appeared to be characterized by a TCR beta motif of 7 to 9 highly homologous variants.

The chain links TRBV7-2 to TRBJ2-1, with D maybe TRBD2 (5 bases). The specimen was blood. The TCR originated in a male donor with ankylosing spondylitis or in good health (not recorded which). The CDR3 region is CASSRNMGSEQFF. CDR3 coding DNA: TGTGCCAGCAGCCGTAATATGGGGAGTGAGCAGTTCTTC.